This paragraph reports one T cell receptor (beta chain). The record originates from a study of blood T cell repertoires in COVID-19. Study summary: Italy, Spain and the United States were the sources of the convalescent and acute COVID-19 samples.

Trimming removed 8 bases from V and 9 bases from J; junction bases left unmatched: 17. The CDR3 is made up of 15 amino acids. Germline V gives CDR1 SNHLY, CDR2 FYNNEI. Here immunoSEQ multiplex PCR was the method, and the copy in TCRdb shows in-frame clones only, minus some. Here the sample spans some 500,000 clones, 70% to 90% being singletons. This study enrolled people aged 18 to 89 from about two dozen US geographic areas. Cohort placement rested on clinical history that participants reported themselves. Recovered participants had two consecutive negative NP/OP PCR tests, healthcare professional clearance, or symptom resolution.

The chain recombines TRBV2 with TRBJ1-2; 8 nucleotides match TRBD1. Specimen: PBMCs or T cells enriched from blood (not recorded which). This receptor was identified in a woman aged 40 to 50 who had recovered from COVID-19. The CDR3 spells CASFPLEDRVYSYTF. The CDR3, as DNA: TGTGCCAGCTTTCCCCTCGAGGACAGGGTGTATAGCTACACCTTC.